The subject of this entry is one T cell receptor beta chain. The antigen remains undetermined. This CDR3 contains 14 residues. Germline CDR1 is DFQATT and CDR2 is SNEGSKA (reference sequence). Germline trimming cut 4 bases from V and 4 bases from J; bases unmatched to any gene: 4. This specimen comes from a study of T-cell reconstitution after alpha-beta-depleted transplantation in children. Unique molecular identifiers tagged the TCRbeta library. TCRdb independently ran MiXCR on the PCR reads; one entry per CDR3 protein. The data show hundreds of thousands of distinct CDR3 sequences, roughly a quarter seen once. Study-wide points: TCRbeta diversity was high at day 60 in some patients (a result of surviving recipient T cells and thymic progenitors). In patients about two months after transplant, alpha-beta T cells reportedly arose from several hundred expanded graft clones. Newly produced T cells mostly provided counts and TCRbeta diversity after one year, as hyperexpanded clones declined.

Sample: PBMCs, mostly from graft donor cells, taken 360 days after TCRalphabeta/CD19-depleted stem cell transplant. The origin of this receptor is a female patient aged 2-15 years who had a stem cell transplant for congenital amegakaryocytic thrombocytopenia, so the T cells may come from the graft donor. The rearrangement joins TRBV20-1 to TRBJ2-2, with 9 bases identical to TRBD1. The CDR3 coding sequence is TGCAGTGCTATACAGGGGGCTTTCACCGGGGAGCTGTTTTTT. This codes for CSAIQGAFTGELFF.